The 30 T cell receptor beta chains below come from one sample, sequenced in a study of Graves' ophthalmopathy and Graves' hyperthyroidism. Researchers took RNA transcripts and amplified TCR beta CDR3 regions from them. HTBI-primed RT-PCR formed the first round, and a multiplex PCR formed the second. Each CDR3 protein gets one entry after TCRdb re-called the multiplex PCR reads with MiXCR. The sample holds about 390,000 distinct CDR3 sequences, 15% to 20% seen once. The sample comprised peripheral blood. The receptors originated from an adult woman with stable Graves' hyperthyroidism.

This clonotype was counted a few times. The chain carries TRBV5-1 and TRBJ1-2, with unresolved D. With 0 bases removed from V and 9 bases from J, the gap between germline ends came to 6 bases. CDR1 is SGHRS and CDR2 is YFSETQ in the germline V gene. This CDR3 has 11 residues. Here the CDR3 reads CASSLEDSYTF. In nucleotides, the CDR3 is TGCGCCAGCAGCTTGGAGGATAGCTACACCTTC.

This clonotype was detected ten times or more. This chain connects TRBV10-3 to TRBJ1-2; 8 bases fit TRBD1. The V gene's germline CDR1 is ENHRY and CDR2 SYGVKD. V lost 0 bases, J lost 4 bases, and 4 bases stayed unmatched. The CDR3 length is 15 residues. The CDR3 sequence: CAISESWDRPYGYTF. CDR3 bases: TGTGCCATCAGTGAGTCGTGGGACAGGCCCTATGGCTACACCTTC.

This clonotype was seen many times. CDR3 protein: CASSFTSGKDWRETQYF. DNA for the CDR3: TGTGCCAGCAGTTTCACTAGCGGGAAAGATTGGCGGGAGACCCAGTACTTC. The V gene is TRBV28, the J gene TRBJ2-5, with 10 nucleotides matching TRBD2. The CDR3 consists of 17 residues. CDR1 and CDR2 (germline): MDHEN, SYDVKM. Germline trimming cut 3 bases from V and 5 bases from J; bases unmatched to any gene: 12. Based on the CDR3 plus reference TRBV28 and TRBJ2-5, the full variable domain is DVKVTQSSRYLVKRTGEKVFLECVQDMDHENMFWYRQDPGLGLRLIYFSYDVKMKEKGDIPEGYSVSREKKERFSLILESASTNQTSMYLCASSFTSGKDWRETQYFGPGTRLLVL.

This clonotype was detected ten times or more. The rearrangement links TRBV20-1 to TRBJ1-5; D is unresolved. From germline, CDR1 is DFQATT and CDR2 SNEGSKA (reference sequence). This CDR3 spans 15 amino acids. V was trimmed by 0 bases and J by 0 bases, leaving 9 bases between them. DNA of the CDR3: TGCAGTGCTAGAGATCACCGATATAGCAATCAGCCCCAGCATTTT. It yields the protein CSARDHRYSNQPQHF.

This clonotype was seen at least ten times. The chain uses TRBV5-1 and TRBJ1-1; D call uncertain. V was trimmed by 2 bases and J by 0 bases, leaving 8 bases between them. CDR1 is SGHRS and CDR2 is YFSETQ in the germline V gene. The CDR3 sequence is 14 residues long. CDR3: CASSFGLLNTEAFF. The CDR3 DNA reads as TGCGCCAGCAGCTTTGGCTTATTGAACACTGAAGCTTTCTTT.

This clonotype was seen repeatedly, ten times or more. CDR3 amino acids: CSASSGSIDEQYF. The CDR3 nucleotides read TGCAGTGCTAGTAGCGGGAGTATCGACGAGCAGTACTTC. This chain links TRBV20-1 with TRBJ2-7, with 9 bases fitting TRBD2. The V and J ends lost 3 bases and 5 bases, in that order; junction bases with no gene match: 5. The CDR3 is made up of 13 amino acids. Looked up from germline, CDR1 is DFQATT and CDR2 is SNEGSKA (reference sequence).

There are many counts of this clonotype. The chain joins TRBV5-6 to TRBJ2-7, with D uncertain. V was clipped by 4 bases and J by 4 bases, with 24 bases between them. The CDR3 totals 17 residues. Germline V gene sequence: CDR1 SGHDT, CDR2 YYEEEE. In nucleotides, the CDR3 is TGTGCCAGCAGCCCGGTCTCTGGTCGGACCCGTAATTACGAGCAGTACTTC. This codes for CASSPVSGRTRNYEQYF.

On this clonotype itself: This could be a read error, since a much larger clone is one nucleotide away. CDR3 amino acids: CASSLYQAFNSPLHF. The CDR3 bases are TGCGCCAGCAGCTTGTACCAGGCCTTTAATTCACCCCTCCACTTT. The genes are TRBV5-1 and TRBJ1-6; D remains ambiguous. The germline CDR1 and CDR2 sequences are SGHRS and YFSETQ. CDR3 length: 15 amino acids. Deletions cut 1 base from V and 6 bases from J, with 11 bases between. Full variable domain (remainder filled in from reference TRBV5-1 and TRBJ1-6): KAGVTQTPRYLIKTRGQQVTLSCSPISGHRSVSWYQQTPGQGLQFLFEYFSETQRNKGNFPGRFSGRQFSNSRSEMNVSTLELGDSALYLCASSLYQAFNSPLHFGNGTRLTVT.

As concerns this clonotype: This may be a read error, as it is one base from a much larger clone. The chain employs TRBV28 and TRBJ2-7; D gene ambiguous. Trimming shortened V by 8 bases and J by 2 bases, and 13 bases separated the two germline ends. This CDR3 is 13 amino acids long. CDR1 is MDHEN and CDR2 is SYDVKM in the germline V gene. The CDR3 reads CASVWVAAYEQYF. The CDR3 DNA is TGTGCCAGCGTGTGGGTTGCGGCCTACGAGCAGTACTTC.

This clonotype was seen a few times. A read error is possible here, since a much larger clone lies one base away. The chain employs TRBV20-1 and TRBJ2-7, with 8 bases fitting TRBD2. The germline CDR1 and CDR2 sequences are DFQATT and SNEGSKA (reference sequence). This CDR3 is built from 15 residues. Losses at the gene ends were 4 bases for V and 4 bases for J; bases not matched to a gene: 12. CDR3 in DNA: TGCAGTGCTATAGGGCATAGCGGGGTTGATTACGAGCAGTACTTC. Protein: CSAIGHSGVDYEQYF.

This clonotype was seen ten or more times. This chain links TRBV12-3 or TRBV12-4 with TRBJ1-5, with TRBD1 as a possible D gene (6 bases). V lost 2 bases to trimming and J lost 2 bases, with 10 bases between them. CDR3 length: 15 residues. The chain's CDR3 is CASSLQGRGNQPQHF. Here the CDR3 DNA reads TGTGCCAGCAGTTTACAGGGGCGCGGCAATCAGCCCCAGCATTTT.

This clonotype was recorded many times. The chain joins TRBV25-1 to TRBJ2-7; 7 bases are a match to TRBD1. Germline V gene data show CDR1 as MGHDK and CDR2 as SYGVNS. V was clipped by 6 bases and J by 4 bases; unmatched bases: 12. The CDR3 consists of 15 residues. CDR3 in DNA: TGTGCCAGCAGGCCTTCGGTAGGGGGCAGGTACGAGCAGTACTTC. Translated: CASRPSVGGRYEQYF.

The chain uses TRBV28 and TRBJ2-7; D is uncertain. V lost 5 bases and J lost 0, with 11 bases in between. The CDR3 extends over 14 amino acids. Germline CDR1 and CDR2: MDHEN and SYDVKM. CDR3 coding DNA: TGTGCCAGCAGTAATCTTTCCGACTCCTACGAGCAGTACTTC. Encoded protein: CASSNLSDSYEQYF.

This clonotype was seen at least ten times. The CDR3 spells CASSPRGLGEQYF. CDR3 DNA: TGCGCCAGCAGCCCGAGGGGGTTGGGCGAGCAGTACTTC. This chain connects TRBV5-1 to TRBJ2-7; a weak D match, TRBD1 (6 bases). Trimming pared 4 bases from V and 6 bases from J, leaving 14 bases between. The CDR3 sequence is 13 residues long. Germline lookup yields CDR1 SGHRS and CDR2 YFSETQ.

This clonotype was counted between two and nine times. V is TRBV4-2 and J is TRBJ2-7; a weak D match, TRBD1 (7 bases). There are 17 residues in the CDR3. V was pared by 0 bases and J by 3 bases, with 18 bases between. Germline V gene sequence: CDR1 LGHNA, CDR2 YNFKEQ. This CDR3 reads CASSQDRTGGRSYEQYF. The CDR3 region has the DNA TGTGCCAGCAGCCAAGATCGGACAGGAGGGCGTAGCTACGAGCAGTACTTC.

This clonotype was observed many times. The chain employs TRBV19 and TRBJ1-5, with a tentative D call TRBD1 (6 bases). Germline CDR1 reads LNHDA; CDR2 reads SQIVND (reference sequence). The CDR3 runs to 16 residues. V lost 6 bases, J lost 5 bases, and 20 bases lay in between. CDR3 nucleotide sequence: TGTGCCAGTAGCCAAATGGGGGGCAGGTATGATCAGCCCCAGCATTTT. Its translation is CASSQMGGRYDQPQHF.

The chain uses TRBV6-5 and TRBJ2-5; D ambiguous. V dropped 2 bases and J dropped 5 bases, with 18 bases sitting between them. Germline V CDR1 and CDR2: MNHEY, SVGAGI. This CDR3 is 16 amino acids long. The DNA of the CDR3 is TGTGCCAGCAGTTACAAGTTGAACCCTCTCCCGGAGACCCAGTACTTC. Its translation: CASSYKLNPLPETQYF.

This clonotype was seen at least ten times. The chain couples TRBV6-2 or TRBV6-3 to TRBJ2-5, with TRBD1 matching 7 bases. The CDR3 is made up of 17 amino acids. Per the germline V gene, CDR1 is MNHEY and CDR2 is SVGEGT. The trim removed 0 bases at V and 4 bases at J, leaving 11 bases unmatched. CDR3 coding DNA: TGTGCCAGCAGTTACTCGTTTGGGGACAGAGATATAGAGACCCAGTACTTC. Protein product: CASSYSFGDRDIETQYF.

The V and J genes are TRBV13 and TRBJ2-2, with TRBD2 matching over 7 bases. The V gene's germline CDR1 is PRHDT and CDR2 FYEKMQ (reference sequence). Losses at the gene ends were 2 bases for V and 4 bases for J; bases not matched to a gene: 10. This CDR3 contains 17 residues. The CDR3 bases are TGTGCCAGCAGCTTACCCGGGGCTAGCGGTTTCACCGGGGAGCTGTTTTTT. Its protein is CASSLPGASGFTGELFF.

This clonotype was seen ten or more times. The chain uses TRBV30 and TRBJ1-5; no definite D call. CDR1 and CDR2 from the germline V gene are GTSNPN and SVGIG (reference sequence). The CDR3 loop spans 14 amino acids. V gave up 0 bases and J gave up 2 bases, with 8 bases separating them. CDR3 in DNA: TGTGCCTGGAGTGTAGTGGATCGCAATCAGCCCCAGCATTTT. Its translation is CAWSVVDRNQPQHF.

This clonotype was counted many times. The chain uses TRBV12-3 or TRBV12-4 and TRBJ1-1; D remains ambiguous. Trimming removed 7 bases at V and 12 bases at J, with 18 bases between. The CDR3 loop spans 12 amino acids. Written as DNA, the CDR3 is TGTGCCAGCACCCGAGGAGCGACAAGGACTTTCTTT. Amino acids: CASTRGATRTFF.

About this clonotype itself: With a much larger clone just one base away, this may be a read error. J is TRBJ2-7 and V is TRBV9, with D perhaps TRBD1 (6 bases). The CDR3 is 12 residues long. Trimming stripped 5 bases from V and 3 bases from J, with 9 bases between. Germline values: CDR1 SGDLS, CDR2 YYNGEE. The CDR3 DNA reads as TGTGCCAGCAGTAAGGGGGACTACGAGCAGTACTTC. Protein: CASSKGDYEQYF.

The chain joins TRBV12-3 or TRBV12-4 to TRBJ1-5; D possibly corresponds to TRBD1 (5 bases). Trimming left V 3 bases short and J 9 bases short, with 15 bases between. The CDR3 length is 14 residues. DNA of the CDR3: TGTGCCAGCAGTTTGTCAGGGCCGAAGGTGCCCCAGCATTTT. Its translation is CASSLSGPKVPQHF.

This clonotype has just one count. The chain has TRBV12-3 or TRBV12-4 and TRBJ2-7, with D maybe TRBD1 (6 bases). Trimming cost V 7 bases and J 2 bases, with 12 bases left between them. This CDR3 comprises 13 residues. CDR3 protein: CASNSGETYEQYF. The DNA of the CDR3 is TGTGCCAGCAATTCAGGGGAGACCTACGAGCAGTACTTC.

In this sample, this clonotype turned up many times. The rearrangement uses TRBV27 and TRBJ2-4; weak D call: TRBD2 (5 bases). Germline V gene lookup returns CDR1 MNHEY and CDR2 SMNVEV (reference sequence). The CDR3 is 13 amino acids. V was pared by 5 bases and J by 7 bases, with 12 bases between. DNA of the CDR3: TGTGCCAGCAGTCCCGAAGGACTTAACATTCAGTACTTC. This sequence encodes CASSPEGLNIQYF.

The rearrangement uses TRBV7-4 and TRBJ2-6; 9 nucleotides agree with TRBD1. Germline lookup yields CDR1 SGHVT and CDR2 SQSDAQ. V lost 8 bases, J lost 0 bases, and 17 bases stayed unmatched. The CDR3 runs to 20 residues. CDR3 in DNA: TGTGCCAGCGGAATTCGGACAGGGGCCCCCGGGGGCTCTGGGGCCAACGTCCTGACTTTC. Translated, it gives CASGIRTGAPGGSGANVLTF.

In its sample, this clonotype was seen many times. The CDR3 region has the DNA TGCAGTGCTATACGACAGGAAACCTACGAGCAGTACTTC. This codes for CSAIRQETYEQYF. The chain carries TRBV20-1 and TRBJ2-7; TRBD1 is a possible D gene (6 bases). The CDR3 loop spans 13 amino acids. V was pared by 4 bases and J by 2 bases, with 12 bases between. CDR1 is DFQATT, CDR2 SNEGSKA, per germline (reference sequence).

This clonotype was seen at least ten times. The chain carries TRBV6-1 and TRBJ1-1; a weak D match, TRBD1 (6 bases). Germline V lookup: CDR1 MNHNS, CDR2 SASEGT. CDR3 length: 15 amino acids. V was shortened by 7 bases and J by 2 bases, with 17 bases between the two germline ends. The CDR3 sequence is CASTLGGGPNTEAFF. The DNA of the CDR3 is TGTGCCAGCACCTTAGGTGGGGGCCCAAACACTGAAGCTTTCTTT.

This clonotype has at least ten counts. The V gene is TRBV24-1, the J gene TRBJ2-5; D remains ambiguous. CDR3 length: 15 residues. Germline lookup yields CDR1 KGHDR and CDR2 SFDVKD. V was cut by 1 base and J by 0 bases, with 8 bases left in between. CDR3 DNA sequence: TGTGCCACCAGTGATTTTGGGCGGAACCAAGAGACCCAGTACTTC. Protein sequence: CATSDFGRNQETQYF.

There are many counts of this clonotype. In DNA, the CDR3 is TGCGCCAGCAGCTTGGAGTCGGGCCAGCCCCAGCATTTT. This encodes CASSLESGQPQHF. This chain joins TRBV5-1 and TRBJ1-5; no definite D call. This CDR3 has 13 residues. Trimming stripped 0 bases from V and 7 bases from J, with 8 bases between. Looked up from germline, CDR1 is SGHRS and CDR2 is YFSETQ.